These 11 T cell receptor beta chains came from one sample sequenced in a study of T cell responses to AZD1222 COVID-19 vaccine. The protocol was immunoSEQ multiplex PCR, while the TCRdb copy is restricted to in-frame clones and leaves out a portion. The sample has about 130,000 clones, around nine tenths seen once. The sequenced sample was peripheral blood, obtained on day 0 of AZD1222 vaccination. These receptors were obtained from an adult in good health.

This clone is a singleton in its sample. The chain recombines TRBV9 with TRBJ2-7; no firm D call. Germline V gives CDR1 SGDLS, CDR2 YYNGEE. Trimming left V 0 bases short and J 3 bases short, with 10 bases between. The CDR3 sequence is 14 residues long. Here the CDR3 DNA reads TGTGCCAGCAGCGTAGCCCCTGGCGGCTACGAGCAGTACTTC. Its translation is CASSVAPGGYEQYF. Full variable domain (outside the CDR3, taken from reference TRBV9 and TRBJ2-7): DSGVTQTPKHLITATGQRVTLRCSPRSGDLSVYWYQQSLDQGLQFLIQYYNGEERAKGNILERFSAQQFPDLHSELNLSSLELGDSALYFCASSVAPGGYEQYFGPGTRLTVT.

This chain connects TRBV7-9 to TRBJ1-1; a possible D gene is TRBD1 (6 bases). This CDR3 spans 17 amino acids. V dropped 4 bases and J dropped 3 bases, with 21 bases sitting between them. Looked up from germline, CDR1 is SEHNR and CDR2 is FQNEAQ (reference sequence). The CDR3, as DNA: TGTGCCAGCAGCTCCACACTCCTAGCACAGGGATACACTGAAGCTTTCTTT. Amino acid sequence: CASSSTLLAQGYTEAFF.

This clone showed up just once. V and J are TRBV9 and TRBJ2-3; weak D call: TRBD1 (5 bases). Trimming cost V 4 bases and J 3 bases, with 9 bases left between them. Looked up from germline, CDR1 is SGDLS and CDR2 is YYNGEE. The CDR3 is made up of 13 amino acids. The CDR3 nucleotides read TGTGCCAGCAGCCTTGACAGTACAGATACGCAGTATTTT. It codes for CASSLDSTDTQYF.

This chain uses TRBV2 with TRBJ1-4; no clear D. Trimming left V 3 bases short and J 6 bases short, with 5 bases between. CDR1 and CDR2 (germline): SNHLY, FYNNEI. The CDR3 is 12 amino acids. CDR3 residues: CASSEMDEKLFF. The DNA of the CDR3 is TGTGCCAGCAGTGAGATGGATGAAAAACTGTTTTTT.

This clone was picked up one time. This chain links TRBV5-1 with TRBJ2-4; D may be TRBD1 (5 bases). This CDR3 spans 15 amino acids. The germline V gene encodes CDR1 SGHRS and CDR2 YFSETQ. Deletions cut 2 bases from V and 7 bases from J, with 16 bases between. The CDR3 sequence: CASSFIPGLENIQYF. In nucleotides, the CDR3 is TGCGCCAGCAGCTTTATTCCAGGGCTAGAGAACATTCAGTACTTC.

This chain links TRBV5-1 with TRBJ1-4; D unclear. The germline V gene has CDR1 SGHRS and CDR2 YFSETQ. CDR3 length: 17 amino acids. Trimming removed 0 bases at V and 0 bases at J, with 12 bases between. The CDR3 nucleotides are TGCGCCAGCAGCTTGGCTTCGGCAGCTGCAACTAATGAAAAACTGTTTTTT. It codes for CASSLASAAATNEKLFF.

The genes are TRBV27 and TRBJ1-2; a possible D gene is TRBD1 (5 bases). Germline CDR1 MNHEY, CDR2 SMNVEV (reference sequence). The CDR3 is made up of 15 amino acids. V lost 6 bases and J 4 bases, leaving 18 bases between the germline ends. The CDR3 region is CASRYSRAPIYGYTF. The CDR3, as DNA: TGTGCCAGCAGATACTCCAGGGCCCCGATCTATGGCTACACCTTC.

V is TRBV7-8 and J is TRBJ1-5; TRBD1 matches 9 bases. CDR1 is SGHVS, CDR2 FQNEAQ, per germline. This CDR3 comprises 13 residues. The V segment lost 5 bases and the J segment 7 bases; nucleotides outside the gene matches: 3. The CDR3 region is CASSQGQGQPQHF. CDR3 DNA: TGTGCCAGCAGCCAAGGACAGGGGCAGCCCCAGCATTTT.

This clone was counted once. The chain employs TRBV27 and TRBJ1-5, with a tentative D call TRBD1 (6 bases). This CDR3 is 15 amino acids long. The germline V gene encodes CDR1 MNHEY and CDR2 SMNVEV (reference sequence). V was shortened by 7 bases and J by 7 bases, with 20 bases between the two germline ends. CDR3 sequence: CASMYSGGQGQPQHF. The CDR3 region has the DNA TGTGCCAGCATGTACTCGGGGGGTCAGGGGCAGCCCCAGCATTTT.

CDR3 coding DNA: TGTGCCAGTAGTATTGGGTGGGGGGTCACTGAAGCTTTCTTT. This translates into CASSIGWGVTEAFF. The V call is TRBV19, the J call TRBJ1-1, with a tentative D call TRBD1 (5 bases). With 3 bases removed from V and 4 bases from J, the gap between germline ends came to 12 bases. The CDR3 is made up of 14 amino acids. Germline values: CDR1 LNHDA, CDR2 SQIVND (reference sequence). The variable domain in full, completed from reference TRBV19 and TRBJ1-1, reads DGGITQSPKYLFRKEGQNVTLSCEQNLNHDAMYWYRQDPGQGLRLIYYSQIVNDFQKGDIAEGYSVSREKKESFPLTVTSAQKNPTAFYLCASSIGWGVTEAFFGQGTRLTVV.

This clone was observed once. The chain has TRBV5-4 and TRBJ1-4; D not certain. V dropped 0 bases and J dropped 12 bases, with 12 bases sitting between them. Germline loops: CDR1 SGHNT, CDR2 YYREEE (reference sequence). This CDR3 is 13 amino acids long. CDR3 amino acids: CASSLDGRAELFF. CDR3 nucleotides: TGTGCCAGCAGCTTGGACGGTAGGGCGGAACTGTTTTTT. Full variable domain (outside the CDR3, taken from reference TRBV5-4 and TRBJ1-4): ETGVTQSPTHLIKTRGQQVTLRCSSQSGHNTVSWYQQALGQGPQFIFQYYREEENGRGNFPPRFSGLQFPNYSSELNVNALELDDSALYLCASSLDGRAELFFGSGTQLSVL.